This passage covers 27 T cell receptor beta chains from one sample sequenced in a study of cytomegalovirus exposure and HLA in healthy donors (dated by TCRdb to 2017 to 2019). Preparation of the library involved the immunoSEQ multiplex PCR assay. For the multiplex PCR, a mixture combining 60 forward primers for TCR Vbeta segments and 13 reverse primers for TCR Jbeta segments was used. The table comes from immuneACCESS by way of TCRdb, which keeps in-frame sequences with V and J called. Part of the clones is missing from these tables; in studies checked, under half for an unresolved V gene and the rest for unknown reasons. The sample profile shows more than 85,000 clones; about three quarters of them were found once. The biggest ten clones account for 2.5% to 3% of the sample. Source material: PBMCs. These receptors were obtained from a woman aged 60 to 75 in good health and CMV-seropositive.

The rearrangement joins TRBV29-1 to TRBJ1-2; D not resolved. Germline CDR1 SQVTM, CDR2 ANQGSEA. The CDR3 covers 11 residues. Trimming took 7 bases from V and 4 from J, leaving 10 bases between them. The CDR3 here is CSAGMVYGYTF. The CDR3 DNA sequence: TGCAGCGCGGGGATGGTCTATGGCTACACCTTC.

J is TRBJ2-3 and V is TRBV4-2, with TRBD2 identical over 9 bases. Trimming removed 6 bases from V and 6 bases from J; junction bases left unmatched: 16. The CDR3 is 17 residues long. CDR1 LGHNA and CDR2 YNFKEQ come from the germline V gene. CDR3 loop: CASSLGSGRYGGDTQYF. As DNA, the CDR3 is TGTGCCAGCAGTCTTGGAAGCGGGAGGTACGGGGGGGATACGCAGTATTTT.

This clone was recorded a few times. The chain uses TRBV7-8 and TRBJ2-1; a possible D gene is TRBD2 (6 bases). The CDR3 extends over 17 amino acids. The germline CDR1 and CDR2 sequences are SGHVS and FQNEAQ. V shed 0 bases and J shed 7 bases, with 19 bases lying between them. CDR3 protein: CASSLARATRLENEQFF. CDR3 bases: TGTGCCAGCAGCTTAGCGAGGGCGACTAGGCTCGAGAATGAGCAGTTCTTC. The variable domain in full, completed from reference TRBV7-8 and TRBJ2-1, reads GAGVSQSPRYKVAKRGQDVALRCDPISGHVSLFWYQQALGQGPEFLTYFQNEAQLDKSGLPSDRFFAERPEGSVSTLKIQRTQQEDSAVYLCASSLARATRLENEQFFGPGTRLTVL.

The gene calls are TRBV14 and TRBJ2-7; D gene unclear. Looked up from germline, CDR1 is SGHDN and CDR2 is FVKESK. Trimming pared 1 base from V and 2 bases from J, leaving 6 bases between. The CDR3 consists of 13 residues. CDR3 in DNA: TGTGCCAGCAGCCAAGGGCAGACCTACGAGCAGTACTTC. Its translation: CASSQGQTYEQYF.

The chain uses TRBV2 and TRBJ2-7, with 9 bases matching TRBD1. The CDR3 has 15 amino acids. The germline V gene encodes CDR1 SNHLY and CDR2 FYNNEI. Trimming at V came to 7 bases and at J to 0 bases, leaving 7 bases not matched to a gene. CDR3 DNA: TGTGCCAGCAAGAATACAGGGGGCATCTCCTACGAGCAGTACTTC. This codes for CASKNTGGISYEQYF. Supplemented by reference TRBV2 and TRBJ2-7, the full variable domain reads EPEVTQTPSHQVTQMGQEVILRCVPISNHLYFYWYRQILGQKVEFLVSFYNNEISEKSEIFDDQFSVERPDGSNFTLKIRSTKLEDSAMYFCASKNTGGISYEQYFGPGTRLTVT.

The chain couples TRBV28 to TRBJ2-7; 7 bases line up with TRBD1. Looked up from germline, CDR1 is MDHEN and CDR2 is SYDVKM. The length of the CDR3 is 14 residues. After removal of 5 bases from V and 2 bases from J, the junction contained 6 bases not matched to a gene. The CDR3 sequence is CASSRNRGAYEQYF. CDR3 coding DNA: TGTGCCAGCAGTAGGAACAGGGGAGCCTACGAGCAGTACTTC.

The gene calls are TRBV7-8 and TRBJ2-7; perhaps TRBD1 as D (6 bases). This CDR3 spans 14 amino acids. V lost 8 bases to trimming and J lost 7 bases, with 21 bases between them. Germline V gives CDR1 SGHVS, CDR2 FQNEAQ. Here the CDR3 DNA reads TGTGCCAGCTCTGGAGCAGGGGTGGTCGGGGAGCAGTACTTC. Protein: CASSGAGVVGEQYF.

The chain combines TRBV5-4 with TRBJ2-1; D possibly corresponds to TRBD2 (5 bases). V was cut by 0 bases and J by 5 bases, with 9 bases left in between. The germline V gene has CDR1 SGHNT and CDR2 YYREEE (reference sequence). This CDR3 contains 14 residues. CDR3 protein: CASSLVPADNEQFF. The CDR3, as DNA: TGTGCCAGCAGCTTGGTCCCAGCGGACAATGAGCAGTTCTTC.

The chain carries TRBV10-3 and TRBJ1-1, with D tentatively TRBD1 (5 bases). V gave up 10 bases and J gave up 1 base, with 13 bases separating them. Per the germline V gene, CDR1 is ENHRY and CDR2 is SYGVKD. The CDR3 contains 13 residues. The chain's CDR3 is CATLGHQNTEAFF. The DNA for the CDR3 is TGTGCCACCCTAGGACATCAGAACACTGAAGCTTTCTTT.

The chain couples TRBV7-9 to TRBJ1-1; D may be TRBD1 (6 bases). The germline gives CDR1 SEHNR, CDR2 FQNEAQ (reference sequence). Trimming took 1 base from V and 7 from J, leaving 7 bases between them. This CDR3 region has 12 residues. The DNA of the CDR3 is TGTGCCAGCAGCTTAGAGACAGGTGAAGCTTTCTTT. This encodes CASSLETGEAFF.

This rearrangement joins TRBV5-1 to TRBJ1-4, with D uncertain. CDR3 size: 16 residues. The V end was cut by 0 bases, the J end by 0 bases, with 9 bases between. Germline-derived CDR1 and CDR2 are SGHRS and YFSETQ. CDR3 protein: CASSLGLSATNEKLFF. The CDR3 DNA is TGCGCCAGCAGCTTGGGTCTTTCCGCAACTAATGAAAAACTGTTTTTT.

The chain couples TRBV9 to TRBJ2-5, with 11 bases fitting TRBD2. After removal of 4 bases from V and 6 bases from J, the junction contained 11 bases not matched to a gene. CDR3 length: 16 amino acids. Per the germline V gene, CDR1 is SGDLS and CDR2 is YYNGEE. The DNA for the CDR3 is TGTGCCAGCAGCCCCCGAGCCGGGACTAGCGGCCAGACCCAGTACTTC. Encoded protein: CASSPRAGTSGQTQYF.

The V call is TRBV7-6, the J call TRBJ2-5; TRBD2 agrees at 7 bases. The CDR3 covers 15 residues. CDR1 is SGHVS, CDR2 FNYEAQ, per germline. V lost 2 bases, J lost 5 bases, and 8 bases stayed unmatched. CDR3 sequence: CASSLSAGVGETQYF. As DNA, the CDR3 is TGTGCCAGCAGCTTATCCGCGGGGGTCGGGGAGACCCAGTACTTC. Full variable domain (missing parts from reference TRBV7-6 and TRBJ2-5): GAGVSQSPRYKVTKRGQDVALRCDPISGHVSLYWYRQALGQGPEFLTYFNYEAQQDKSGLPNDRFSAERPEGSISTLTIQRTEQRDSAMYRCASSLSAGVGETQYFGPGTRLLVL.

V usage is TRBV4-2 and J usage is TRBJ2-7; 9 bases are shared with TRBD1. The CDR3 length is 15 residues. Germline CDR1 LGHNA, CDR2 YNFKEQ. V lost 1 base and J lost 3; bases outside the gene matches: 4. The DNA of the CDR3 is TGTGCCAGCAGCCAAGGGGACAGGGCAAACTACGAGCAGTACTTC. This translates into CASSQGDRANYEQYF.

The chain couples TRBV2 to TRBJ2-2; D unresolved. Trimming cost V 1 base and J 2 bases, with 11 bases left between them. Germline values: CDR1 SNHLY, CDR2 FYNNEI. This CDR3 has 16 residues. CDR3 bases: TGTGCCAGCAGTGAAGTACAGCTCGCAAACACCGGGGAGCTGTTTTTT. It yields the protein CASSEVQLANTGELFF.

The rearrangement links TRBV5-1 to TRBJ2-1; the D gene is possibly TRBD1 (6 bases). The CDR3 contains 13 residues. In germline, CDR1 is SGHRS, CDR2 YFSETQ. Between the trimmed V and J ends, which lost 0 bases and 11 bases, there was a span of 12 bases. The CDR3 loop is CASSLDLGTKQFF. The CDR3 bases are TGCGCCAGCAGCTTGGATCTGGGGACAAAGCAGTTCTTC.

This chain joins TRBV15 and TRBJ2-5, with 9 bases lining up with TRBD2. The J call may not be correct, given that the DNA end is closer to TRBJ2-7. This CDR3 has 15 amino acids. Germline V gene sequence: CDR1 LNHNV, CDR2 YYDKDF (reference sequence). The CDR3 region is CATSQGAGGRYEQYF. In DNA form, the CDR3 reads TGTGCCACCAGCCAGGGAGCGGGAGGACGCTACGAGCAGTACTTC.

V gene TRBV5-1 combines with J gene TRBJ2-5; 8 positions match TRBD1. The V gene's germline CDR1 is SGHRS and CDR2 YFSETQ. This CDR3 spans 14 amino acids. V was pared by 4 bases and J by 3 bases, with 5 bases of the junction left unmatched. The CDR3 protein is CASSATGAEETQYF. Written as DNA, the CDR3 is TGCGCCAGCAGCGCGACAGGGGCCGAAGAGACCCAGTACTTC.

The rearrangement links TRBV7-9 to TRBJ2-6, with 8 bases lining up with TRBD1. Per germline, CDR1 SEHNR and CDR2 FQNEAQ (reference sequence). The CDR3 is made up of 14 amino acids. Trimming took 5 bases from V and 13 from J; bases not matched to a gene: 10. CDR3 coding DNA: TGTGCCAGCAGCGATCGGGACAGGCCTCTAGTCCTGACTTTC. It specifies CASSDRDRPLVLTF.

V gene TRBV5-4 combines with J gene TRBJ1-2; D not resolved. V lost 4 bases and J lost 2, with 9 bases in between. CDR3 length: 13 amino acids. The germline V gene has CDR1 SGHNT and CDR2 YYREEE (reference sequence). This chain's CDR3 is CASSPTGNYGYTF. CDR3 coding DNA: TGTGCCAGCAGCCCTACGGGGAACTATGGCTACACCTTC.

The chain employs TRBV18 and TRBJ1-1; 10 bases are a match to TRBD1. The CDR3 sequence is 13 residues long. The germline V gene encodes CDR1 KGHSH and CDR2 LQKENI. The junction had 2 bases not matched to a gene; V was cut back by 3 bases and J by 7 bases. CDR3 loop: CASSPGTGVEAFF. DNA of the CDR3: TGTGCCAGCTCACCTGGGACAGGGGTTGAAGCTTTCTTT. The whole variable domain, filled in from reference TRBV18 and TRBJ1-1, reads NAGVMQNPRHLVRRRGQEARLRCSPMKGHSHVYWYRQLPEEGLKFMVYLQKENIIDESGMPKERFSAEFPKEGPSILRIQQVVRGDSAAYFCASSPGTGVEAFFGQGTRLTVV.

The rearrangement joins TRBV19 to TRBJ2-1; TRBD2 aligns across 14 bases. V was clipped by 6 bases and J by 13 bases; unmatched bases: 8. Per germline, CDR1 LNHDA and CDR2 SQIVND (reference sequence). This CDR3 contains 14 residues. The chain's CDR3 is CASRTGLAGANQFF. The CDR3 DNA is TGTGCCAGTAGGACGGGACTAGCGGGAGCTAACCAGTTCTTC. Full variable domain (missing parts from reference TRBV19 and TRBJ2-1): DGGITQSPKYLFRKEGQNVTLSCEQNLNHDAMYWYRQDPGQGLRLIYYSQIVNDFQKGDIAEGYSVSREKKESFPLTVTSAQKNPTAFYLCASRTGLAGANQFFGPGTRLTVL.

This clone was detected a few times. This chain links TRBV6-5 with TRBJ2-7, with 12 bases fitting TRBD1. The CDR3 length is 15 residues. CDR1 is MNHEY, CDR2 SVGAGI, per germline. Trimming took 4 bases from V and 7 from J; bases not matched to a gene: 8. The CDR3 coding sequence is TGTGCCAGCAGTTTCACCGGGACAGGGGGCGGTGAGCAGTACTTC. Translating it yields CASSFTGTGGGEQYF.

The chain recombines TRBV19 with TRBJ1-1, with D uncertain. Per germline, CDR1 LNHDA and CDR2 SQIVND (reference sequence). Trimming took off 6 bases at V and 7 bases at J, with 6 bases between the two ends. The CDR3 extends over 10 amino acids. The CDR3 is CASRHREAFF. DNA of the CDR3: TGTGCCAGTAGACACCGTGAAGCTTTCTTT.

This clone was seen once. The V gene is TRBV29-1, the J gene TRBJ1-1; 9 nucleotides line up with TRBD1. V shed 5 bases, J shed 5 bases, and the junction held 3 bases outside the gene matches. Germline assignment: CDR1 SQVTM and CDR2 ANQGSEA. CDR3 size: 12 residues. CDR3 sequence: CSVQGQGTEAFF. For the CDR3, the DNA is TGCAGCGTTCAGGGACAGGGAACTGAAGCTTTCTTT. Full variable domain (outside the CDR3, taken from reference TRBV29-1 and TRBJ1-1): SAVISQKPSRDICQRGTSLTIQCQVDSQVTMMFWYRQQPGQSLTLIATANQGSEATYESGFVIDKFPISRPNLTFSTLTVSNMSPEDSSIYLCSVQGQGTEAFFGQGTRLTVV.

The chain joins TRBV19 to TRBJ1-5; D is perhaps TRBD1 (6 bases). This CDR3 comprises 12 residues. Germline lookup yields CDR1 LNHDA and CDR2 SQIVND (reference sequence). V lost 4 bases and J 13 bases, leaving 14 bases between the germline ends. CDR3 amino acids: CASSTRRTVQHF. CDR3 DNA: TGTGCCAGTAGTACCCGCCGGACAGTTCAGCATTTT.

This sequence joins TRBV4-1 and TRBJ1-2; D is ambiguous. CDR3 length: 15 amino acids. Germline-derived CDR1 and CDR2 are MGHRA and YSYEKL. The V gene lost 4 bases and the J gene lost 8 bases, with 20 bases spanning the gap. The CDR3 loop reads CASSLAVSERRGYTF. CDR3 nucleotide sequence: TGCGCCAGCAGCCTCGCGGTAAGCGAAAGAAGGGGCTACACCTTC.